This T cell receptor (beta chain) was captured by sequencing in a study of T cells after yellow fever vaccination. Overall study: Those fractions that held only low numbers of cells were prepared using the SMART-Seq v4 Ultra Low Input RNA kit. Broader study findings: Contaminating bulk clonotypes could be abundant in FACS-sorted repertoires. Subsequent booster samples again held most clones from primary vaccination (96% CD4, about 85% CD8).

The CDR3 has 15 residues. J was trimmed by 6 bases and V by 1 base; bases with no gene match: 8. The germline CDR1 and CDR2 sequences are SGHTA and FQGNSA. Via MiXCR, TCRdb re-called the 5' RACE reads, giving one row per CDR3 protein. The sample has some 290,000 distinct CDR3 sequences; around 10% are singletons. As concerns this clonotype: Its cognate antigen is unknown.

This rearrangement joins TRBV7-2 to TRBJ2-5, with 7 positions matching TRBD1. This sample comprised CD4+ T cells sorted from PBMCs, obtained 45 days after the yellow fever booster vaccination. The source of this sequence is a young man who received the YFV17D yellow fever vaccine. In DNA form, the CDR3 reads TGTGCCAGCAGCTTAGAACCAGGGGGTTGGAAGACCCAGTACTTC. Protein sequence: CASSLEPGGWKTQYF.